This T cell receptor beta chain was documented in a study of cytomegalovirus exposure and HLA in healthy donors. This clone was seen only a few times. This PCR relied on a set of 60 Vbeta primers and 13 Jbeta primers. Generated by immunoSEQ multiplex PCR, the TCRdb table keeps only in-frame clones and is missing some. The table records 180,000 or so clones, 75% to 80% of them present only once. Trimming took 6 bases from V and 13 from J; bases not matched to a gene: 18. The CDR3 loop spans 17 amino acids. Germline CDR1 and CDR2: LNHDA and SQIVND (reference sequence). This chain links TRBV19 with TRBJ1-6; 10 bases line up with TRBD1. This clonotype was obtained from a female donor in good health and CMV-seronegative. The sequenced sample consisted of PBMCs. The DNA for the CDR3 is TGTGCCAGTAGCCTCCTTATCGGGACAGGGGAGAGTTTTCCCCTCCACTTT. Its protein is CASSLLIGTGESFPLHF.